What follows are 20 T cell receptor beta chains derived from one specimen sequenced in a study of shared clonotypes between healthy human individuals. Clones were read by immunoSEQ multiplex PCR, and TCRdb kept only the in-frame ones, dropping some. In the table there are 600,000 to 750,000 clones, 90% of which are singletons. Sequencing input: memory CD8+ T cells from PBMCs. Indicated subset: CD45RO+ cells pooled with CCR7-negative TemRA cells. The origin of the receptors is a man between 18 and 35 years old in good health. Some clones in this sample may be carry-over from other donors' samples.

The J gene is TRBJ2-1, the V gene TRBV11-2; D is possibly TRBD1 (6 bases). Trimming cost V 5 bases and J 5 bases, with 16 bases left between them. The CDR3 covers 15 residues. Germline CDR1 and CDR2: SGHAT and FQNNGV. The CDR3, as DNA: TGTGCCAGCAGCCTACAGGGTTATATCGACAATGAGCAGTTCTTC. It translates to CASSLQGYIDNEQFF.

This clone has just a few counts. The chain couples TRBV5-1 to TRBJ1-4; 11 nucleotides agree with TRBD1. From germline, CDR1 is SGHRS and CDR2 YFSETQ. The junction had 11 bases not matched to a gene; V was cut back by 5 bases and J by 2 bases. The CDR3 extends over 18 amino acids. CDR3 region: CASRYIGTGGWTNEKLFF. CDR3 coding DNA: TGCGCCAGCAGGTATATCGGGACAGGGGGATGGACTAATGAAAAACTGTTTTTT.

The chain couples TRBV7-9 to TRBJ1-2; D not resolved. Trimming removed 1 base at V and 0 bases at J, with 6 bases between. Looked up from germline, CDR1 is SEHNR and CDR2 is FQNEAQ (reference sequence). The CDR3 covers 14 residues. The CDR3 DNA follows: TGTGCCAGCAGCTTAGGCGATCCTAACTATGGCTACACCTTC. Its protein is CASSLGDPNYGYTF.

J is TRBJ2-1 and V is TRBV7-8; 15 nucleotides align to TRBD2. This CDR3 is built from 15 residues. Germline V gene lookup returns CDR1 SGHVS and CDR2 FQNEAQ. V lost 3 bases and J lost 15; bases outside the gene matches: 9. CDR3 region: CASSFSGLAGGWMFF. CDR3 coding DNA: TGTGCCAGCAGCTTTTCCGGACTAGCGGGAGGGTGGATGTTCTTC. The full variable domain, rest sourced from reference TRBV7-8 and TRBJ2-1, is GAGVSQSPRYKVAKRGQDVALRCDPISGHVSLFWYQQALGQGPEFLTYFQNEAQLDKSGLPSDRFFAERPEGSVSTLKIQRTQQEDSAVYLCASSFSGLAGGWMFFGPGTRLTVL.

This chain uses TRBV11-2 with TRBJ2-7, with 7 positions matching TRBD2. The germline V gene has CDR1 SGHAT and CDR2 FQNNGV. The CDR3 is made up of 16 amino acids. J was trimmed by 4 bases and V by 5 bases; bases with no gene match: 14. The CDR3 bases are TGTGCCAGCAGCCGCCGGGGCGGACTAGAGGGGTACGAGCAGTACTTC. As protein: CASSRRGGLEGYEQYF.

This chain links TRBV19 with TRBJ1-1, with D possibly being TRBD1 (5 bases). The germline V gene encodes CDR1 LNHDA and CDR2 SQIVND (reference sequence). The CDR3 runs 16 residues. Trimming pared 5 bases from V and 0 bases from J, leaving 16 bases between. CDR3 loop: CASSPLRTDMNTEAFF. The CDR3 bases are TGTGCCAGTAGTCCTCTGAGGACGGACATGAACACTGAAGCTTTCTTT.

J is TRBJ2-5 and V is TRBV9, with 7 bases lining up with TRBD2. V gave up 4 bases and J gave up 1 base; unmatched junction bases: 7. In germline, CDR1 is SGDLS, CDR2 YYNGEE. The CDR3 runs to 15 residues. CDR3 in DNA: TGTGCCAGCAGCCCCAGTGCGGGAGCCCAAGAGACCCAGTACTTC. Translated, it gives CASSPSAGAQETQYF.

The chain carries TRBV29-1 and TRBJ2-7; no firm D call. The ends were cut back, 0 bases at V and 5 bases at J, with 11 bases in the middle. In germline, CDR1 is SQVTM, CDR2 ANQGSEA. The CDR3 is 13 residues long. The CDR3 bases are TGCAGCGTTGAAGAGGGTTTGGGAAACGAGCAGTACTTC. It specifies CSVEEGLGNEQYF.

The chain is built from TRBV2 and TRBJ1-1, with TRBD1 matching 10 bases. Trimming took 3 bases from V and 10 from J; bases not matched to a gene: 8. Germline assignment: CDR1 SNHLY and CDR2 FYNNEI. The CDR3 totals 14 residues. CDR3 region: CASSDGQGVDIAFF. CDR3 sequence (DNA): TGTGCCAGCAGTGACGGACAGGGGGTAGATATAGCTTTCTTT.

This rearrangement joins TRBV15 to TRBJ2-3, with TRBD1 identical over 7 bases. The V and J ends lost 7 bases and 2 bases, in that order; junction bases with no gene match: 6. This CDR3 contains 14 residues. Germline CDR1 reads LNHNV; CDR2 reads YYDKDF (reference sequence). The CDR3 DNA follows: TGTGCCACCAACGACAGGGCTCTCACAGATACGCAGTATTTT. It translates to CATNDRALTDTQYF.

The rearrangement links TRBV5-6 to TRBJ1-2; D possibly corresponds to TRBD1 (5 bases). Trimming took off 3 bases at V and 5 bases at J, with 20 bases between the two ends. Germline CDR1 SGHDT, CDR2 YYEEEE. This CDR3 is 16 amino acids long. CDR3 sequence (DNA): TGTGCCAGCAGCTCCGACCCCTTGGGCAGGGTGTATGGCTACACCTTC. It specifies CASSSDPLGRVYGYTF.

The CDR3 DNA is TGCGCCAGCAGCTTGGATTCCGGGACTACCTACGAGCAGTACTTC. This gives the protein CASSLDSGTTYEQYF. The gene calls are TRBV5-1 and TRBJ2-7; TRBD2 matches 7 bases. The germline gives CDR1 SGHRS, CDR2 YFSETQ. The CDR3 spans 15 residues. V lost 0 bases, J lost 2 bases, and 5 bases stayed unmatched.

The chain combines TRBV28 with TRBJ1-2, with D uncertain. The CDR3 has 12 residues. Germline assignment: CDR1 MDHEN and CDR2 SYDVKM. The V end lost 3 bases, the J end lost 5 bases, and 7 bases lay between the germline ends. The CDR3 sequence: CASSFIPYGYTF. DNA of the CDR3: TGTGCCAGCAGTTTTATCCCGTATGGCTACACCTTC.

The CDR3 DNA sequence: TGCGCCAGCAGCTTTAAAACGGCTAACTATGGCTACACCTTC. The encoded protein is CASSFKTANYGYTF. This chain uses TRBV5-1 with TRBJ1-2, with unresolved D. The V gene's germline CDR1 is SGHRS and CDR2 YFSETQ. The CDR3 loop spans 14 amino acids. V lost 2 bases, J lost 0 bases, and 8 bases lay in between.

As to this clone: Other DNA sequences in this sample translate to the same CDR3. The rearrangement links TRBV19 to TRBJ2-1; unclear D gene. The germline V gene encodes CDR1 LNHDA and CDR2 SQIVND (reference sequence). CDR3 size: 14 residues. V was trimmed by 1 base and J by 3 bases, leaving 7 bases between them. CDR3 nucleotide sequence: TGTGCCAGTAGTATAGGGGGATACTACAATGAGCAGTTCTTC. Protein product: CASSIGGYYNEQFF.

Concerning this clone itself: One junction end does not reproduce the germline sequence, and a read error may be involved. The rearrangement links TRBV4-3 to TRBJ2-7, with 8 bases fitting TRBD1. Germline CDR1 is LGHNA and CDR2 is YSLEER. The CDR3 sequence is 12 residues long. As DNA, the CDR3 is TGCGCCAGCAGCCAAGCTGGGACAGGCACTAACTTC. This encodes CASSQAGTGTNF.

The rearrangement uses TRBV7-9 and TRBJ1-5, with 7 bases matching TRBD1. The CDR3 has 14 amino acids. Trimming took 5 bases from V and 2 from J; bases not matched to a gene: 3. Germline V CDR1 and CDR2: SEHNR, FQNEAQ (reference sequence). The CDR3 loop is CASSEGTGNQPQHF. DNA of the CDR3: TGTGCCAGCAGCGAGGGGACAGGCAATCAGCCCCAGCATTTT. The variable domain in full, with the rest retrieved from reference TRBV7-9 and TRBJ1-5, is DTGVSQNPRHKITKRGQNVTFRCDPISEHNRLYWYRQTLGQGPEFLTYFQNEAQLEKSRLLSDRFSAERPKGSFSTLEIQRTEQGDSAMYLCASSEGTGNQPQHFGDGTRLSIL.

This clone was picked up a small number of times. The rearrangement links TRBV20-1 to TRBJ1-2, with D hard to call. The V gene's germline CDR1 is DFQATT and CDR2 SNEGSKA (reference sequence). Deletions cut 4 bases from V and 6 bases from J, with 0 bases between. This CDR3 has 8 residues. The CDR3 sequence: CSANGYTF. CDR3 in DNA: TGCAGTGCTAATGGCTACACCTTC.

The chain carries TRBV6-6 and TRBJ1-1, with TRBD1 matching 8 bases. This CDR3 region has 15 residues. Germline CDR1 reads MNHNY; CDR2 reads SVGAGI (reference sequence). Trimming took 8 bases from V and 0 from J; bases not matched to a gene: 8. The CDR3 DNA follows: TGTGCCAGCTCTCGGGACAGGCACATGAACACTGAAGCTTTCTTT. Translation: CASSRDRHMNTEAFF.

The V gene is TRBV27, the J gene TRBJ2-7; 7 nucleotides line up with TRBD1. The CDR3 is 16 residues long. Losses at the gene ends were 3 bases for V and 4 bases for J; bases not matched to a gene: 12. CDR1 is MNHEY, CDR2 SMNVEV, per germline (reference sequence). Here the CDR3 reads CASSFSLVTGSYEQYF. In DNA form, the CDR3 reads TGTGCCAGCAGTTTTAGTCTTGTGACAGGGAGTTACGAGCAGTACTTC.